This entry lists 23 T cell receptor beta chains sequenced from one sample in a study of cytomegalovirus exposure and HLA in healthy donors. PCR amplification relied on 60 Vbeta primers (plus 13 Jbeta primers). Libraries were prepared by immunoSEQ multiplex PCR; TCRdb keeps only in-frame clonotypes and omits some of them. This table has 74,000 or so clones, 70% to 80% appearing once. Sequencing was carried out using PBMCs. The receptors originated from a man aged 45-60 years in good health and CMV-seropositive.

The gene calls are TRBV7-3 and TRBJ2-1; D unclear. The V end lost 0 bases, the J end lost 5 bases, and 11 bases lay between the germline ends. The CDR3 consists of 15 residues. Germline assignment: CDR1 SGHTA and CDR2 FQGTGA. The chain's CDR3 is CASSLTSGLNNEQFF. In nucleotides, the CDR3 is TGTGCCAGCAGCTTAACCTCAGGTTTAAACAATGAGCAGTTCTTC.

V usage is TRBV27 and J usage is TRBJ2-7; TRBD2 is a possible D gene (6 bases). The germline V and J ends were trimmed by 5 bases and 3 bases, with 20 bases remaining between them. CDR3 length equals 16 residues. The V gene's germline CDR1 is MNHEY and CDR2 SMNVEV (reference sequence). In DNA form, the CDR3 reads TGTGCCAGCAGTCCCGATGGGGACTTCGGATTCTACGAGCAGTACTTC. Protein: CASSPDGDFGFYEQYF.

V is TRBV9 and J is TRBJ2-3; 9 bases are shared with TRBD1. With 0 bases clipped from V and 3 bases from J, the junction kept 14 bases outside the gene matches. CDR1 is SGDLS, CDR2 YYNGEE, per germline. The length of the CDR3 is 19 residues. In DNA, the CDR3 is TGTGCCAGCAGCGTAGCTAGGACAGGGGCTGACGGTCGGACAGATACGCAGTATTTT. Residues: CASSVARTGADGRTDTQYF.

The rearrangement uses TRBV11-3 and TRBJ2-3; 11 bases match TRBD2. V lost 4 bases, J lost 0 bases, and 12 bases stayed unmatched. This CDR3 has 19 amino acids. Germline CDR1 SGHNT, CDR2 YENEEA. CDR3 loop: CASSSNPWTSGYSTDTQYF. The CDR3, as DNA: TGTGCCAGCAGCTCAAACCCCTGGACTAGCGGGTATAGCACAGATACGCAGTATTTT. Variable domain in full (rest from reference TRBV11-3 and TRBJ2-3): EAGVVQSPRYKIIEKKQPVAFWCNPISGHNTLYWYLQNLGQGPELLIRYENEEAVDDSQLPKDRFSAERLKGVDSTLKIQPAELGDSAVYLCASSSNPWTSGYSTDTQYFGPGTRLTVL.

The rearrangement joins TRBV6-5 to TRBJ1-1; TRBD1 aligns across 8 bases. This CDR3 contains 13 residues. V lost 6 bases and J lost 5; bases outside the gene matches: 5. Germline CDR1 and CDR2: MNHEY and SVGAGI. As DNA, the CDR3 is TGTGCCAGCAGAAAGCAGGGGGCAACTGAAGCTTTCTTT. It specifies CASRKQGATEAFF.

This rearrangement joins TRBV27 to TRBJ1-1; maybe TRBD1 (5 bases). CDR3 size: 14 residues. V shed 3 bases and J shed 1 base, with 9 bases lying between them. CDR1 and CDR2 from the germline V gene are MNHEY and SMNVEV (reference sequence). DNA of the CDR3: TGTGCCAGCAGTTTCCAGGGAGGGAACACTGAAGCTTTCTTT. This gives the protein CASSFQGGNTEAFF.

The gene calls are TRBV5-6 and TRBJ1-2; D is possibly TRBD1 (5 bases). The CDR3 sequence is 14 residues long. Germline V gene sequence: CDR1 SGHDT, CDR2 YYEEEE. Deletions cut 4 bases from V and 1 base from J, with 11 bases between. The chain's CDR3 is CASSPGWGNYGYTF. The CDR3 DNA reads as TGTGCCAGCAGCCCAGGGTGGGGTAACTATGGCTACACCTTC.

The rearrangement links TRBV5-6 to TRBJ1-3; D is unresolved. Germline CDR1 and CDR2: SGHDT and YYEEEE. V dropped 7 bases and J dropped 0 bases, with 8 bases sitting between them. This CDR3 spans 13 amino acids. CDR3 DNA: TGTGCCAGCCAGGCAGACTCTGGAAACACCATATATTTT. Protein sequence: CASQADSGNTIYF.

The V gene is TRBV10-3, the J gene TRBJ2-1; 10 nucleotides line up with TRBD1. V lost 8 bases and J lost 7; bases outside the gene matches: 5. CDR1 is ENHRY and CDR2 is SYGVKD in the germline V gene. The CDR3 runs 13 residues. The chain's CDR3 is CAIARDRGNEQFF. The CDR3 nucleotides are TGTGCCATCGCCCGGGACAGGGGTAATGAGCAGTTCTTC.

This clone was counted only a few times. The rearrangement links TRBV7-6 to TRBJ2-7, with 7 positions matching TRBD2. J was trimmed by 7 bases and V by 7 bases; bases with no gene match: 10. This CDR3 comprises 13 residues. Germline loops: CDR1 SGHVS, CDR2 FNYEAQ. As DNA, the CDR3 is TGTGCCAGCAATCGGGCTAGCGGATCGGAGCAGTACTTC. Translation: CASNRASGSEQYF.

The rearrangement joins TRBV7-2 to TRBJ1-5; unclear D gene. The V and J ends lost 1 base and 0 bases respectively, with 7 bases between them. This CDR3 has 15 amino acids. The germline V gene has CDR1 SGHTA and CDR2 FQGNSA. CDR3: CASSLEQYSNQPQHF. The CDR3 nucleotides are TGTGCCAGCAGCTTAGAACAGTATAGCAATCAGCCCCAGCATTTT.

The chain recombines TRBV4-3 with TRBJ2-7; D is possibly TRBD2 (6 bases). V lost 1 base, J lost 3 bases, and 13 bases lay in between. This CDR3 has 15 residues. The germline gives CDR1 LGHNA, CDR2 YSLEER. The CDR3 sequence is CASSQVPAGNYEQYF. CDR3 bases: TGCGCCAGCAGCCAAGTGCCGGCGGGGAACTACGAGCAGTACTTC.

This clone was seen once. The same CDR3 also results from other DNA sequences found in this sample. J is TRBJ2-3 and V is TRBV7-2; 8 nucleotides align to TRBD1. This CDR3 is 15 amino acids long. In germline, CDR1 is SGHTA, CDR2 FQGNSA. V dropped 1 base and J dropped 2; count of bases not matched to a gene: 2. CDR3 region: CASSLGQGYTDTQYF. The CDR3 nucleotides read TGTGCCAGCAGCTTAGGACAGGGGTACACAGATACGCAGTATTTT.

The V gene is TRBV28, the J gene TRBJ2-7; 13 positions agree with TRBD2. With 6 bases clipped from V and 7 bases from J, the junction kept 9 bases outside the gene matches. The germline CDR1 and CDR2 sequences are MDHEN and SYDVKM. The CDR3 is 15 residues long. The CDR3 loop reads CASRRPGLAGYEQYF. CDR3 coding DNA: TGTGCCAGCAGGCGCCCGGGACTAGCGGGATATGAGCAGTACTTC.

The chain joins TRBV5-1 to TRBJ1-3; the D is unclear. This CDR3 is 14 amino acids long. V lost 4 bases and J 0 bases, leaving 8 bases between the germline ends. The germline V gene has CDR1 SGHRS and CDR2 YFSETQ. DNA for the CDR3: TGCGCCAGCAGCGGCGGCGACTCTGGAAACACCATATATTTT. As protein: CASSGGDSGNTIYF.

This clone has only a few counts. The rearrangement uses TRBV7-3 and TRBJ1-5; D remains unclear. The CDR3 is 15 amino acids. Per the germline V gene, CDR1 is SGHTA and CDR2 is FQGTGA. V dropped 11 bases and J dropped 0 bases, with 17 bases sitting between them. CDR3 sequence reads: CAQLVREDSNQPQHF. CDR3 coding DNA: TGTGCCCAGCTGGTAAGGGAGGATAGCAATCAGCCCCAGCATTTT.

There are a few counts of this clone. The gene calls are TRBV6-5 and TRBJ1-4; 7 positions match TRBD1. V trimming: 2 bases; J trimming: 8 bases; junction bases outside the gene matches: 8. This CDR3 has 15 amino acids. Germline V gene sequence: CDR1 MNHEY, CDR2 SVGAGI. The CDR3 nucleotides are TGTGCCAGCAGTTACGAGAGCAGGGGGAGCGAAAAACTGTTTTTT. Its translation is CASSYESRGSEKLFF.

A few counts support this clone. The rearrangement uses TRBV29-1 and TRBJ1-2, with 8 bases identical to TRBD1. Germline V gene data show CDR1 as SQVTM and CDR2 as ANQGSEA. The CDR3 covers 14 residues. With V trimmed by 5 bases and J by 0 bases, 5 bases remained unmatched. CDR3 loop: CSVRTGRANYGYTF. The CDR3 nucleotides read TGCAGCGTTAGGACAGGGCGAGCTAACTATGGCTACACCTTC.

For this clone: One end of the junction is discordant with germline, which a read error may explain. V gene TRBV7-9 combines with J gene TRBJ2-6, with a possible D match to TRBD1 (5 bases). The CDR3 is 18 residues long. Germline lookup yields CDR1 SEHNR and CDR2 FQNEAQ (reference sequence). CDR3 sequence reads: CASSSIHSYISGANGLTF. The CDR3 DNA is TGTGCCAGCAGCTCCATTCATTCTTATATCTCTGGGGCCAACGGCCTGACTTTC.

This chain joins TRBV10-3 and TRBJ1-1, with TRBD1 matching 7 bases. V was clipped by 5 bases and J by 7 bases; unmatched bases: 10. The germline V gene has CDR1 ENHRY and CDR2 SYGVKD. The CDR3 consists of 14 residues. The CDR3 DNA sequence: TGTGCCATCAGTCTTCCAGGACAGGCGTTTGAAGCTTTCTTT. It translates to CAISLPGQAFEAFF.

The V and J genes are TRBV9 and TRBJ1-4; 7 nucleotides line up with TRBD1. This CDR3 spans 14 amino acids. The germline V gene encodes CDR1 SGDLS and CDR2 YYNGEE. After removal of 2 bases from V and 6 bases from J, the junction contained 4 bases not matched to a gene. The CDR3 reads CASSVRDSHEKLFF. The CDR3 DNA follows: TGTGCCAGCAGCGTTAGGGACAGCCATGAAAAACTGTTTTTT.

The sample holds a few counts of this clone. This chain's CDR3 is CASSSSSRQETQYF. CDR3 sequence (DNA): TGTGCCAGCAGCTCCTCGTCTAGACAAGAGACCCAGTACTTC. This sequence joins TRBV7-9 and TRBJ2-5; D unclear. V lost 4 bases, J lost 2 bases, and 11 bases lay in between. CDR3 length equals 14 residues. Looked up from germline, CDR1 is SEHNR and CDR2 is FQNEAQ (reference sequence).

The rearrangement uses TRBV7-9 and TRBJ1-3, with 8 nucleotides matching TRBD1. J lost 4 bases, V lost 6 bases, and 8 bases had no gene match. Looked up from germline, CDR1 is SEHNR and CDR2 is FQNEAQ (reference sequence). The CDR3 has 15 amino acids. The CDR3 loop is CASSSDRADGNTIYF. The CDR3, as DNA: TGTGCCAGCAGTTCGGACAGGGCTGACGGAAACACCATATATTTT.